This T cell receptor (beta chain) was recorded in a study of blood T cell repertoires in COVID-19. Germline CDR1 and CDR2: SGHTA and FQGNSA. This CDR3 region has 14 residues. With 6 bases clipped from V and 0 bases from J, the junction kept 5 bases outside the gene matches. Each participant's cohort was designated according to participant-reported clinical history. In the authors' workflow: From reference gene primer amplification, estimates of nucleated cell counts were derived. TCRdb keeps only in-frame clones here, not all; method: immunoSEQ multiplex PCR. V and J calls and clone size follow that table, whereas D and trimming were derived from the DNA. The sample yields roughly 300,000 clones, 92% seen once.

Sequencing used PBMCs or T cells enriched from blood (not recorded which). V and J are TRBV7-2 and TRBJ2-7, with 7 positions matching TRBD1. This TCR derives from a woman under 40 who had recovered from COVID-19. DNA of the CDR3: TGTGCCAGCAGGGAGGACAGGAGCTCCTACGAGCAGTACTTC. It translates to CASREDRSSYEQYF.